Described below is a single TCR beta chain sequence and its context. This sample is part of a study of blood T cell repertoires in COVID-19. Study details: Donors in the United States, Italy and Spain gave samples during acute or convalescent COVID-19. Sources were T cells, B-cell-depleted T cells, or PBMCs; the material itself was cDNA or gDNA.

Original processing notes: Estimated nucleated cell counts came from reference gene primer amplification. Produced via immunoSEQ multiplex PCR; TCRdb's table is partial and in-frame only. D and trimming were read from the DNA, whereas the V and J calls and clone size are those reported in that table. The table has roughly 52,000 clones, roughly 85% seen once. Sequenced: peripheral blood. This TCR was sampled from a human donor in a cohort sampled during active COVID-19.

CDR3 nucleotides: TGTGCCAGCAGTTCACCGGGACAAATGAACACTGAAGCTTTCTTT. Its translation: CASSSPGQMNTEAFF. V usage is TRBV28 and J usage is TRBJ1-1; tentatively, D is TRBD1 (6 bases). Germline CDR1 reads MDHEN; CDR2 reads SYDVKM. The CDR3 has 15 amino acids. The V gene lost 4 bases and the J gene lost 0 bases, with 12 bases spanning the gap.